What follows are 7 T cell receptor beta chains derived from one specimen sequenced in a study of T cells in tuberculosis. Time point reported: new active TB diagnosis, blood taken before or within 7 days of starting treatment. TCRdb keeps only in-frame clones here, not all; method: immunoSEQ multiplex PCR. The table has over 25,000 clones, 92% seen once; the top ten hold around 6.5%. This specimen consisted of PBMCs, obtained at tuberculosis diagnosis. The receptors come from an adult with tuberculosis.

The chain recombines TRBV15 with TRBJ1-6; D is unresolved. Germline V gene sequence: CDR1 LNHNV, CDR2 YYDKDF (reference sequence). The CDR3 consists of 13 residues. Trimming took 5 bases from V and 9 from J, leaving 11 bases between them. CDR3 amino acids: CATSGELRSPLHF. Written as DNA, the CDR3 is TGTGCCACCAGCGGGGAGTTGCGTTCACCCCTCCACTTT.

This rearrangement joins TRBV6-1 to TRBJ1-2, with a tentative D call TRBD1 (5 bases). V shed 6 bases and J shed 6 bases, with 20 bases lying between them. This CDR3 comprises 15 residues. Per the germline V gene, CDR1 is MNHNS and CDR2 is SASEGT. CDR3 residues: CASREKRGRLNGYTF. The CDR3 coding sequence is TGTGCCAGCAGAGAGAAACGGGGGAGGCTAAATGGCTACACCTTC.

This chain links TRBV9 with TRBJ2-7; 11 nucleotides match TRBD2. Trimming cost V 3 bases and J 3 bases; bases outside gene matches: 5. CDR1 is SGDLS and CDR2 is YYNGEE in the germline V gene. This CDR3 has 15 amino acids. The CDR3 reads CASSERTSGLYEQYF. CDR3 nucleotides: TGTGCCAGCAGCGAGAGGACTAGCGGGCTCTACGAGCAGTACTTC.

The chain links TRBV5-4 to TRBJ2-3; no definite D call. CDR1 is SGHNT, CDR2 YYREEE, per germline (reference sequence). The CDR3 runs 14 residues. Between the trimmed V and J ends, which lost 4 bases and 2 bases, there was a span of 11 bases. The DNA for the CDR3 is TGTGCCAGCAGCCCGGGTCTATACACAGATACGCAGTATTTT. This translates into CASSPGLYTDTQYF.

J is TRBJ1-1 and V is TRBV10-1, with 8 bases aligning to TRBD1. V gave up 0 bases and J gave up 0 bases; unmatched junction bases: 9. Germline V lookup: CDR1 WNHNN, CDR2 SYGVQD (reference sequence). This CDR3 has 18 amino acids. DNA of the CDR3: TGCGCCAGCAGTGAGTCTTTGACAGGGGATCCCATGAACACTGAAGCTTTCTTT. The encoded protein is CASSESLTGDPMNTEAFF.

This CDR3 reads CASSSESTDTQYF. CDR3 DNA: TGTGCCAGCAGCTCGGAGAGCACAGATACGCAGTATTTT. This rearrangement joins TRBV11-3 to TRBJ2-3; the D is unclear. Germline-derived CDR1 and CDR2 are SGHNT and YENEEA. This CDR3 is built from 13 residues. V shed 4 bases and J shed 0 bases, with 5 bases lying between them. Full variable domain (rest looked up from reference TRBV11-3 and TRBJ2-3): EAGVVQSPRYKIIEKKQPVAFWCNPISGHNTLYWYLQNLGQGPELLIRYENEEAVDDSQLPKDRFSAERLKGVDSTLKIQPAELGDSAVYLCASSSESTDTQYFGPGTRLTVL.

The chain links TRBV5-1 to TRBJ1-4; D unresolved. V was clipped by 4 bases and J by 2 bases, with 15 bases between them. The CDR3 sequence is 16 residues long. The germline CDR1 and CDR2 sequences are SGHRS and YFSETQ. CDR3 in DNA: TGCGCCAGCAGCCCCAGTACGGGTGGGACTAATGAAAAACTGTTTTTT. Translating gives CASSPSTGGTNEKLFF.